This T cell receptor beta chain was documented in a study of blood T cell repertoires in COVID-19. Assay used: immunoSEQ multiplex PCR; TCRdb lists only in-frame clones, some missing. The profile shows approximately 300,000 clones, roughly 89% of them singletons. Input material: peripheral blood. The clonotype was recovered from a woman under 40 with COVID-19, enrolled during active disease.

CDR3 sequence (DNA): TGTGCCAGCAGCTTGGGCAGGAACACTGAAGCTTTCTTT. Protein: CASSLGRNTEAFF. The J gene is TRBJ1-1, the V gene TRBV5-5; D not resolved. Germline CDR1 SGHKS, CDR2 YYEKEE (reference sequence). The CDR3 has 13 amino acids. Trimming took 0 bases from V and 1 from J, leaving 4 bases between them.